A selection of T cell receptor beta chains follows, all from one sample in a study of blood T cell repertoires in COVID-19. Assay: immunoSEQ multiplex PCR; the TCRdb copy retains only in-frame clones and omits some. Of roughly 200,000 clones in the sample, approximately 85% were seen once. The sequenced sample was peripheral blood. The receptor set was obtained from a woman aged 60-75 years with acute or convalescent COVID-19. Each CDR3 is given with its conserved first and last residue. Each record gives: D gene, J gene, V gene, clone size, CDR3 DNA, CDR3 protein. A D gene is named only where the DNA matches it firmly. Only part of the rows carry a size: once, few, many, or a class if the clone is expanded.

- TRBJ2-3 TRBV6-5 - TGTGCCAGTCACACAACGGGACAAACGGATACGCAGTATTTT CASHTTGQTDTQYF
TRBD1 TRBJ1-3 TRBV19 - TGTGCCAGTAGAGAACTGACAGGGGCGAGTGGAAACACCATATATTTT CASRELTGASGNTIYF
TRBD2 TRBJ2-7 TRBV20-1 - TGCAGTGCAAGTGGACTAGCGGGAGTTCTCGGCTACGAGCAGTACTTC CSASGLAGVLGYEQYF
- TRBJ2-7 TRBV2 - TGTGCCAGCAGTGAAGCCCGGGGTTGGTCCTACGAGCAGTACTTC CASSEARGWSYEQYF
TRBD1 TRBJ1-2 TRBV3-1/TRBV3-2 - TGTGCCAGCAGCTCCGAGGGGGCCGGATTAAGGGGCTACACCTTC CASSSEGAGLRGYTF
- TRBJ1-5 TRBV2 - TGTGCCAGCAGACCGAGGGGGGGGCTAGGTAATCAGCCCCAGCATTTT CASRPRGGLGNQPQHF
- TRBJ1-1 TRBV4-2 few TGTGCCAGCAGCCAAGTGAGCACAGACAATGAAGCTTTCTTT CASSQVSTDNEAFF
- TRBJ2-3 TRBV13 - TGTGCCAGCAGCCGAAGGGGCTCCCAGGTAGATACGCAGTATTTT CASSRRGSQVDTQYF
- TRBJ1-1 TRBV5-1 - TGCGCCAGCAGCTTCGACAGGGAAGCTTTCTTT CASSFDREAFF
TRBD1 TRBJ1-5 TRBV28 - TGTGCCAGCAGGCCGACAGGGGGTGGTGGTGGCAGGGTTAATCAGCCCCAGCATTTT CASRPTGGGGGRVNQPQHF
- TRBJ2-5 TRBV29-1 - TGCAGCGTTGTTACAGGAACTGTTGGGGAGACCCAGTACTTC CSVVTGTVGETQYF
- TRBJ1-5 TRBV25-1 - TGTGCCAGCAGTGAACTCAGGGATCAGCCCCAGCATTTT CASSELRDQPQHF
- TRBJ1-6 TRBV28 - TGTGCCAGCAGCCCACCCACAGGGAACTCACCCCTCCACTTT CASSPPTGNSPLHF
TRBD2 TRBJ2-5 TRBV11-3 - TGTGCCAGCAGCAAGGGACTAGCGGGAGGTTCGAACCAAGAGACCCAGTACTTC CASSKGLAGGSNQETQYF
- TRBJ1-6 TRBV7-8 - TGTGCCAGCAGCCCCCGGGAGCTAAGTTCACCCCTCCACTTT CASSPRELSSPLHF
TRBD1 TRBJ2-1 TRBV11-2 - TGTGCCAGCAGCTTTCAGTTCGGGGGACAGGGATACAATGAGCAGTTCTTC CASSFQFGGQGYNEQFF
TRBD1 TRBJ2-1 TRBV10-1 - TGCGCCAGCAGTGGTGGGACAGCCTATGAGCAGTTCTTC CASSGGTAYEQFF
- TRBJ2-3 TRBV12-3/TRBV12-4 - TGTGCCAGCAGTTTGGCTACAGATACGCAGTATTTT CASSLATDTQYF
TRBD1 TRBJ2-5 TRBV18 - TGTGCCAGCTCACCACCGCCAGGGGGAGAGACCCAGTACTTC CASSPPPGGETQYF
- TRBJ1-1 TRBV6-5 - TGTGCCAGCAGTTACCAGGGACATGAGAACACTGAAGCTTTCTTT CASSYQGHENTEAFF
TRBD1 TRBJ2-5 TRBV6-5 - TGTGCCAGCCGTTTACAGGGGGCGCAGGCCCAGTACTTC CASRLQGAQAQYF
- TRBJ2-1 TRBV3-1/TRBV3-2 - TGTGCCAGCAGAGGGACTCCCGCCAATGAGCAGTTCTTC CASRGTPANEQFF
TRBD1 TRBJ1-2 TRBV19 - TGTGCCAGTTGGGACAGGGCCACCTTATTAAGTGGCTACACCTTC CASWDRATLLSGYTF
TRBD1 TRBJ1-5 TRBV20-1 - TGCAGTGCTAGTACAGGGGGCAATCAGCCCCAGCATTTT CSASTGGNQPQHF
- TRBJ2-3 TRBV7-9 - TGTGCCAGCAGCGGCAGGGACTTCACAGATACGCAGTATTTT CASSGRDFTDTQYF
TRBD2 TRBJ2-5 TRBV30 - TGTGCCTGGAGTGTGGGACTAGCGGGAGGAGAGACCCAGTACTTC CAWSVGLAGGETQYF
- TRBJ1-3 TRBV6-1 - TGTGCCAGCAGTGAGTCGGGAGACACCATATATTTT CASSESGDTIYF
- TRBJ1-5 TRBV11-2 - TGTGCCAGCAGCTTAAGGGGCGGAGGGAATCAGCCCCAGCATTTT CASSLRGGGNQPQHF
- TRBJ1-5 TRBV2 - TGTGCCAGCAGTGCAGAGGCCAATCAGCCCCAGCATTTT CASSAEANQPQHF
- TRBJ1-2 TRBV3-1/TRBV3-2 - TGTGCCAGCAGCCAAGGGGAGGGGAGTGGCTATGGCTACACCTTC CASSQGEGSGYGYTF
TRBD1 TRBJ2-5 TRBV6-5 once TGTGCCAGCAGTCCGGGACAGGGGTTTACGGAGACCCAGTACTTC CASSPGQGFTETQYF
- TRBJ1-1 TRBV30 - TGTGCCTGGGGAGGGAGAATCACTGAAGCTTTCTTT CAWGGRITEAFF